The 9 T cell receptor beta chains given below trace back to one sample, sequenced in a study of glioma-infiltrating T cells. Amplification of TCR alpha and beta CDR3 regions from RNA used iRepertoire nested multiplex PCR. TCRdb independently ran MiXCR on the multiplex PCR reads; one entry per CDR3 protein. Seen here are 150,000 to 200,000 distinct CDR3 sequences, more than 30% observed once, and the top ten hold 20%. Specimen: glioma tissue, nonneoplastic brain tissue, or PBMCs (not recorded which). These receptors all stem from a human donor with low-grade glioma or glioblastoma, undergoing nonglioma brain surgery, or in good health (not recorded which).

This clonotype was observed at least ten times. The CDR3 protein is CASSYSRGGAKNIQYF. In nucleotides, the CDR3 is TGTGCCAGCAGTTACTCTCGCGGGGGAGCCAAAAACATTCAGTACTTC. V gene TRBV6-5 combines with J gene TRBJ2-4; TRBD2 aligns across 7 bases. With 0 bases clipped from V and 0 bases from J, the junction kept 2 bases outside the gene matches. CDR1 and CDR2 from the germline V gene are MNHEY and SVGAGI. The CDR3 is 16 amino acids.

This clonotype appeared many times. This rearrangement joins TRBV6-1 to TRBJ2-7; D remains ambiguous. This CDR3 region has 12 residues. Germline loops: CDR1 MNHNS, CDR2 SASEGT. Trimming pared 6 bases from V and 0 bases from J, leaving 6 bases between. The CDR3 DNA follows: TGTGCCAGCAGGGCCCACTCCTACGAGCAGTACTTC. Residues: CASRAHSYEQYF.

This chain links TRBV19 with TRBJ1-5, with D possibly TRBD1 on 5 matching bases. The CDR3 loop spans 17 amino acids. Germline values: CDR1 LNHDA, CDR2 SQIVND (reference sequence). Trimming stripped 3 bases from V and 3 bases from J, with 18 bases between. The CDR3 DNA is TGTGCCAGTAGTATGATGGGGAGGGGAATGGTCAATCAGCCCCAGCATTTT. Amino acid sequence: CASSMMGRGMVNQPQHF.

This clonotype occurred many times. The rearrangement uses TRBV20-1 and TRBJ2-5; TRBD1 matches 8 bases. The CDR3 is made up of 14 amino acids. CDR1 DFQATT and CDR2 SNEGSKA come from the germline V gene (reference sequence). Trimming cost V 3 bases and J 4 bases; bases outside gene matches: 7. The CDR3 loop reads CSARRTGSIETQYF. CDR3 sequence (DNA): TGCAGTGCTAGGAGGACAGGGAGTATAGAGACCCAGTACTTC.

This clonotype was recorded many times. The genes are TRBV5-4 and TRBJ2-3; 13 bases match TRBD2. The CDR3 runs to 15 residues. Trimming took 0 bases from V and 5 from J; bases not matched to a gene: 0. CDR1 and CDR2 from the germline V gene are SGHNT and YYREEE (reference sequence). This CDR3 is CASSLGLAGGDTQYF. For the CDR3, the DNA is TGTGCCAGCAGCTTGGGACTAGCGGGAGGAGATACGCAGTATTTT. The full variable domain, with the rest looked up from reference TRBV5-4 and TRBJ2-3, is ETGVTQSPTHLIKTRGQQVTLRCSSQSGHNTVSWYQQALGQGPQFIFQYYREEENGRGNFPPRFSGLQFPNYSSELNVNALELDDSALYLCASSLGLAGGDTQYFGPGTRLTVL.

At least ten counts were recorded for this clonotype. This sequence joins TRBV15 and TRBJ1-5; TRBD1 matches 7 bases. Germline V gene sequence: CDR1 LNHNV, CDR2 YYDKDF (reference sequence). This CDR3 has 15 amino acids. The V segment lost 5 bases and the J segment 0 bases; nucleotides outside the gene matches: 4. The CDR3: CATSSDRDSNQPQHF. The CDR3 DNA is TGTGCCACCAGCTCCGACAGGGATAGCAATCAGCCCCAGCATTTT.

Points on this clonotype: Given a much more abundant clone one base away, this may be a read error. This chain connects TRBV29-1 to TRBJ2-7; D unclear. The CDR3 extends over 12 amino acids. CDR1 and CDR2 from the germline V gene are SQVTM and ANQGSEA. V gave up 5 bases and J gave up 3 bases, with 11 bases separating them. The CDR3 DNA reads as TGCAGCGTTTTTGTCACCTACTACGAGCAGTACTTC. Protein: CSVFVTYYEQYF.

Only a few counts were recorded for this clonotype. The J gene is TRBJ2-1, the V gene TRBV12-3 or TRBV12-4; TRBD2 agrees at 8 bases. The CDR3 totals 15 residues. The trim removed 2 bases at V and 2 bases at J, leaving 2 bases unmatched. DNA for the CDR3: TGTGCCAGCAGTTTACTACTAGCGGCCTACAATGAGCAGTTCTTC. This encodes CASSLLLAAYNEQFF.

In its sample, this clonotype was seen many times. The V call is TRBV28, the J call TRBJ1-3; tentative D call: TRBD1 (5 bases). Trimming took off 10 bases at V and 4 bases at J, with 17 bases between the two ends. Germline V gene sequence: CDR1 MDHEN, CDR2 SYDVKM. The length of the CDR3 is 14 residues. The CDR3 is CATMMGGVGNTIYF. The CDR3, as DNA: TGTGCCACCATGATGGGAGGGGTCGGAAACACCATATATTTT.